This TCR beta chain was sequenced during a study of technical replicates of blood from a handful of donors. TCRdb keeps only in-frame clones here, not all; method: immunoSEQ multiplex PCR. The sample has about 94,000 clones; 95% are singletons. Germline lookup yields CDR1 SGHRS and CDR2 YFSETQ. The germline V and J ends were trimmed by 2 bases and 0 bases, with 16 bases remaining between them. This CDR3 is 17 amino acids long. The receptor's source is a human donor in good health. V usage is TRBV5-1 and J usage is TRBJ2-3; D ambiguous. Sequenced sample: T cells isolated from PBMCs. The CDR3 region has the DNA TGCGCCAGCAGCTTCCGGCTTGGGCTTTCTAGCACAGATACGCAGTATTTT. Amino acid sequence: CASSFRLGLSSTDTQYF.